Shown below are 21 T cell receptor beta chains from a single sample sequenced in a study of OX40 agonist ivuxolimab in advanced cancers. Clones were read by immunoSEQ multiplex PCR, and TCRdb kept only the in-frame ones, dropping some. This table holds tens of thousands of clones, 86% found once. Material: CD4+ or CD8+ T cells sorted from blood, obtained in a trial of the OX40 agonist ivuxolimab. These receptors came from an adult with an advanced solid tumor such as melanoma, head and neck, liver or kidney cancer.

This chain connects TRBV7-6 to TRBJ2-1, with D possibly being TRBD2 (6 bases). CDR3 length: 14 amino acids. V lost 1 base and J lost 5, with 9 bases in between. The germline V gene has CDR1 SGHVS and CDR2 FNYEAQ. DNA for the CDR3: TGTGCCAGCAGCTTAGGGCAGCGGGACAATGAGCAGTTCTTC. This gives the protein CASSLGQRDNEQFF. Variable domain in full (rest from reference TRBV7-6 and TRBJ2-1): GAGVSQSPRYKVTKRGQDVALRCDPISGHVSLYWYRQALGQGPEFLTYFNYEAQQDKSGLPNDRFSAERPEGSISTLTIQRTEQRDSAMYRCASSLGQRDNEQFFGPGTRLTVL.

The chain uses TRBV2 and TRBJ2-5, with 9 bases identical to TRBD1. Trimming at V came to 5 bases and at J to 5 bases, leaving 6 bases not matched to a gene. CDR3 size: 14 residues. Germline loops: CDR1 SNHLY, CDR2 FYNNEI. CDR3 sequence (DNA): TGTGCCAGCAGTTCTACAGGGGGCGGGGAGACCCAGTACTTC. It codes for CASSSTGGGETQYF.

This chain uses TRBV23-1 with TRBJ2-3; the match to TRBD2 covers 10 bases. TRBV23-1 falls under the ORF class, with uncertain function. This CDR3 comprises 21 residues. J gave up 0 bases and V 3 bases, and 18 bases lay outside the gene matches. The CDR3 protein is CASSQPKQREGQGRSTDTQYF. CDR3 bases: TGCGCCAGCAGTCAGCCGAAGCAGCGGGAGGGCCAGGGTAGGAGCACAGATACGCAGTATTTT.

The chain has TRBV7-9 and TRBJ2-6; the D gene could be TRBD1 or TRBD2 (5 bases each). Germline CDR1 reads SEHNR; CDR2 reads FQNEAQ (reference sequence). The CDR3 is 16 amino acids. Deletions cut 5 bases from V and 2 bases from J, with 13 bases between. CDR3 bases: TGTGCCAGCAGCCCCATGGGGACCACTGGGGCCAACGTCCTGACTTTC. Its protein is CASSPMGTTGANVLTF.

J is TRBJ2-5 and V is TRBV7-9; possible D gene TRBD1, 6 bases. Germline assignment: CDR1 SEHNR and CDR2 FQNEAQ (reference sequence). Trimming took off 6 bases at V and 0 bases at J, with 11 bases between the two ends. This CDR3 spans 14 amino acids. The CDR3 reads CASRETGNQETQYF. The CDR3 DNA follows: TGTGCCAGCAGAGAGACAGGAAACCAAGAGACCCAGTACTTC.

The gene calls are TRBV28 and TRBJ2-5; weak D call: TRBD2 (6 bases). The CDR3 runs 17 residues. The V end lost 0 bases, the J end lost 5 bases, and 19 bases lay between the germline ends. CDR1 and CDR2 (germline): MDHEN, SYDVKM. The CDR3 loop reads CASSLWTAGSRYETQYF. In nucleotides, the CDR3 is TGTGCCAGCAGTTTATGGACGGCGGGGTCGCGGTATGAGACCCAGTACTTC.

The CDR3 nucleotides read TGTGCCAGCAGCGAACAGGCTTATGGCTACACCTTC. Translation gives CASSEQAYGYTF. V usage is TRBV4-2 and J usage is TRBJ1-2, with TRBD1 as a possible D gene (5 bases). The CDR3 extends over 12 amino acids. The germline gives CDR1 LGHNA, CDR2 YNFKEQ. V was clipped by 5 bases and J by 5 bases, with 9 bases between them.

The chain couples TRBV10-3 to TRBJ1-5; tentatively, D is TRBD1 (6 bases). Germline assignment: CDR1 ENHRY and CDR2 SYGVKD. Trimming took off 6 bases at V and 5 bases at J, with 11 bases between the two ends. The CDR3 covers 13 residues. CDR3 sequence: CAISYREDQPQHF. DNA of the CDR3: TGTGCCATCAGCTACAGGGAAGATCAGCCCCAGCATTTT.

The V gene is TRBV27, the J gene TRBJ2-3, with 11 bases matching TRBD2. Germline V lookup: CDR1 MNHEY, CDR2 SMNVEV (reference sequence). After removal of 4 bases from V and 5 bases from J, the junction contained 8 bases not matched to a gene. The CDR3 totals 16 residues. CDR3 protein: CASSSTGTSGQDTQYF. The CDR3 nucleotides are TGTGCCAGCAGTTCAACCGGGACTAGCGGTCAAGATACGCAGTATTTT.

The CDR3 spells CASSFIGGGGLDGNTIYF. For the CDR3, the DNA is TGTGCCAGCAGCTTTATAGGAGGAGGGGGCTTGGATGGAAACACCATATATTTT. The chain joins TRBV7-2 to TRBJ1-3; 7 nucleotides match TRBD1. The CDR3 runs to 18 residues. The V segment lost 3 bases and the J segment 3 bases; nucleotides outside the gene matches: 14. Germline V lookup: CDR1 SGHTA, CDR2 FQGNSA.

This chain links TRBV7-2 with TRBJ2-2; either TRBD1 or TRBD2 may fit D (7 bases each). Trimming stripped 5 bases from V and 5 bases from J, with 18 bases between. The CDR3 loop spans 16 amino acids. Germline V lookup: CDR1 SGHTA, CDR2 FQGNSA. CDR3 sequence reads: CASSPAGRGRTGELFF. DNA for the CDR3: TGTGCCAGCAGCCCGGCGGGGAGGGGGCGAACCGGGGAGCTGTTTTTT.

The CDR3 DNA is TGTGCCAGCAGAAGCCGGGGCGTGGGTACTGAAGCTTTCTTT. Protein: CASRSRGVGTEAFF. V is TRBV6-5 and J is TRBJ1-1, with a possible D match to TRBD1 (5 bases). The CDR3 has 14 amino acids. From germline, CDR1 is MNHEY and CDR2 SVGAGI. The V end was cut by 6 bases, the J end by 5 bases, with 16 bases between.

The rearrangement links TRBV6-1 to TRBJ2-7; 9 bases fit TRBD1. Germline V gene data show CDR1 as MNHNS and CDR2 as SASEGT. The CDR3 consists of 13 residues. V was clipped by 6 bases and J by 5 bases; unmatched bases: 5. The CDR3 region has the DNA TGTGCCAGCAGCCGACAGGGGGTCGACGAGCAGTACTTC. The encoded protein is CASSRQGVDEQYF.

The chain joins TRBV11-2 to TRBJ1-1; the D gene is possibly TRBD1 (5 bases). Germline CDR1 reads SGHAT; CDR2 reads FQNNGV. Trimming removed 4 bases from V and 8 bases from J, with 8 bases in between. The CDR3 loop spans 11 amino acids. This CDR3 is CASSSYREAFF. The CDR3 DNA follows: TGTGCCAGCAGCTCTTACAGGGAAGCTTTCTTT. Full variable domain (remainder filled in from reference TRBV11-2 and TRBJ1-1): EAGVAQSPRYKIIEKRQSVAFWCNPISGHATLYWYQQILGQGPKLLIQFQNNGVVDDSQLPKDRFSAERLKGVDSTLKIQPAKLEDSAVYLCASSSYREAFFGQGTRLTVV.

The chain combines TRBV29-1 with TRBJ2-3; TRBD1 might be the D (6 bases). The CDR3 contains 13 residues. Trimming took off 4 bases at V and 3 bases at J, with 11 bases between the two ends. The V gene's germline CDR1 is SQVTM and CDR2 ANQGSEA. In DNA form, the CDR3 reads TGCAGCGTTGGAGGGGGTGGTACAGATACGCAGTATTTT. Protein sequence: CSVGGGGTDTQYF.

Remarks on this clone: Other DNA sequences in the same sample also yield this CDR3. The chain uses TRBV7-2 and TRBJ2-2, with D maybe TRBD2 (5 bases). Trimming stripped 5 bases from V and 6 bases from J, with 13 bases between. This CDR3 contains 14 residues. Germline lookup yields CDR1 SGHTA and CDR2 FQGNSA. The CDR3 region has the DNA TGTGCCAGCAGCCTGGCCGGGGTCCCCGGGGAGCTGTTTTTT. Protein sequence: CASSLAGVPGELFF.

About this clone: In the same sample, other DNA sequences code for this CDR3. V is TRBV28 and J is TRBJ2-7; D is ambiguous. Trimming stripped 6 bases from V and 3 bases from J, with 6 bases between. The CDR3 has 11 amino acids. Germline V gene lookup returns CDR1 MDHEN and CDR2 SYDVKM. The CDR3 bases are TGTGCCAGCAGAAACAGCTACGAGCAGTACTTC. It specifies CASRNSYEQYF.

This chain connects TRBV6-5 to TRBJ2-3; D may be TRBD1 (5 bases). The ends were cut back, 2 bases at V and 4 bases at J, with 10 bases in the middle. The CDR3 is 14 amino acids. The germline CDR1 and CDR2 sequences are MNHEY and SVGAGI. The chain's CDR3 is CASSYGAGPDTQYF. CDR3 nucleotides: TGTGCCAGCAGTTACGGGGCAGGGCCAGATACGCAGTATTTT.

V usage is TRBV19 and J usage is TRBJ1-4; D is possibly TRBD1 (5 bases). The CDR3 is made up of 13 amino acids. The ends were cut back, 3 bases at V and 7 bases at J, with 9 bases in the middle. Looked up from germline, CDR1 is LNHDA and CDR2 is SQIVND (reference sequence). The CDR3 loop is CASSIGAVEKLFF. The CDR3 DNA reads TGTGCCAGTAGTATTGGGGCGGTTGAAAAACTGTTTTTT.

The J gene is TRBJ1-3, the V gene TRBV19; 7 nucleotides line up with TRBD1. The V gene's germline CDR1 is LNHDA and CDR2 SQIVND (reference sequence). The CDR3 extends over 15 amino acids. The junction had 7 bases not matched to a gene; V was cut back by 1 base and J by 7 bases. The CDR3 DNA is TGTGCCAGTAGTATAGTCTGGACAGGAGGCAACACCATATATTTT. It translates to CASSIVWTGGNTIYF.

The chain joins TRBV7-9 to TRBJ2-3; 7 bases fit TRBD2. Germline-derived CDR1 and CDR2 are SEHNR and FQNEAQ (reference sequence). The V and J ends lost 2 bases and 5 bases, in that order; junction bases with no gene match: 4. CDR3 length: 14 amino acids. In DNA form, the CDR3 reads TGTGCCAGCAGCTTACCCGGCGGGGGAGATACGCAGTATTTT. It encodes CASSLPGGGDTQYF.